The clone carrying this TCR beta chain occurred a few times. This specimen comes from a study of blood T cell repertoires in COVID-19. Across the whole study: Samples taken during acute and convalescent COVID-19 were collected in the United States, Italy and Spain. Sources were T cells, B-cell-depleted T cells, or PBMCs; the material itself was cDNA or gDNA.

The CDR3 contains 13 residues. From germline, CDR1 is SGHVS and CDR2 FNYEAQ. V was clipped by 4 bases and J by 7 bases; unmatched bases: 2. Original data processing: Amplification of reference gene primers was used by the study to estimate nucleated cell counts. The repertoire was sequenced with immunoSEQ multiplex PCR; TCRdb's copy has only in-frame clones and lacks some. The V and J calls and clone size were taken over from that table, and D and trimming were inferred from the DNA. Of 250,000 to 350,000 clones in the sample, around four fifths were seen once. This chain connects TRBV7-6 to TRBJ2-2; 8 nucleotides agree with TRBD1. Input material: peripheral blood. This receptor was taken from a woman aged 45-65 years with active or convalescent COVID-19. CDR3 loop: CASSSQGGGELFF. The CDR3 coding sequence is TGTGCCAGCAGCTCACAGGGGGGCGGGGAGCTGTTTTTT.